This T cell receptor beta chain emerged from a study of human T cells and chemical hapten exposure. Via MiXCR, TCRdb re-called the RACE reads, giving one row per CDR3 protein. The sample carries under 75,000 distinct CDR3 sequences, about 8% recorded once. Stated time point: patch test 2, 6 weeks after DPC sensitization. This sample's treatment: therapeutic diphenylcyclopropenone sensitization with weekly scalp DPC. Unmatched junction bases numbered 3, after V lost 3 bases and J lost 2 bases. Germline V CDR1 and CDR2: DFQATT, SNEGSKA (reference sequence). This CDR3 comprises 14 residues. This clonotype was recorded a few times.

The sequencing here drew on whole blood, taken in connection with sensitization to the hapten diphenylcyclopropenone (DPC). The rearrangement links TRBV20-1 to TRBJ2-7; 11 bases map to TRBD2. This clonotype was obtained from a woman in her forties or fifties with alopecia areata. Some clones in this sample may be carry-over from other donors' samples. The CDR3 region is CSARGLAVPYEQYF. The CDR3 DNA reads TGCAGTGCTAGGGGACTAGCGGTTCCCTACGAGCAGTACTTC.